This TCR beta chain was retrieved from a study of radiotherapy plus CTLA-4 blockade in lung cancer. The germline V gene encodes CDR1 SGHRS and CDR2 YFSETQ. The CDR3 is made up of 14 amino acids. Trimming pared 4 bases from V and 0 bases from J, leaving 5 bases between. This table comes from immunoSEQ multiplex PCR, and its TCRdb copy is limited to in-frame clones, with some not included. The sample lists 130,000 or so clones, approximately 90% occurring once. The source of this sequence is a human donor with non-small cell lung cancer that progressed on radiotherapy plus ipilimumab. The rearrangement links TRBV5-1 to TRBJ2-6; no reliable D call. The sequencing used peripheral blood, collected from a patient treated with radiotherapy plus ipilimumab. CDR3: CASSRTSGANVLTF. The CDR3 DNA reads as TGCGCCAGCAGCCGTACCTCTGGGGCCAACGTCCTGACTTTC.